The rows below give T cell receptor beta chains drawn from one sample of a study of T-cell reconstitution after alpha-beta-depleted transplantation in children. One entry per CDR3 protein, called by TCRdb with MiXCR from the PCR reads. The sample comprises fewer than 700,000 distinct CDR3 sequences, approximately 13% of which are singletons, and 2% to 2.5% rests with the top ten. The sequenced sample was PBMCs, mostly from graft donor cells, obtained 360 days after TCRalphabeta/CD19-depleted stem cell transplant. The receptor set was obtained from a male patient aged 10-17 years who had a stem cell transplant for acute myeloid leukemia, so the T cells may come from the graft donor. Both conserved end residues are part of each CDR3.

cdr3_length,v_call,j_call,cdr3_aa
15,TRBV5-1,TRBJ2-3,CASSLAAIGMDTQYF
13,TRBV12-3/TRBV12-4,TRBJ2-7,CASSLDIDYEQYF
15,TRBV4-3,TRBJ2-7,CASSQVFDRGREQYF
16,TRBV25-1,TRBJ2-2,CASRETGLANTGELFF
14,TRBV12-3/TRBV12-4,TRBJ1-2,CASSLVGRLYGYTF
14,TRBV28,TRBJ1-1,CASSGAGPNTEAFF
14,TRBV29-1,TRBJ2-7,CSVELGAGGGEQYF
16,TRBV11-2,TRBJ2-5,CASSYSGLAASGTQYF
16,TRBV7-3,TRBJ2-2,CASSPRPSSGTGELFF
14,TRBV28,TRBJ2-5,CASSLPGPWETQYF
12,TRBV5-6,TRBJ2-1,CASSLVPNEQFF
14,TRBV6-1,TRBJ2-1,CASSEIDRAREQFF
14,TRBV3-1,TRBJ1-1,CASSQDQGQGEAFF